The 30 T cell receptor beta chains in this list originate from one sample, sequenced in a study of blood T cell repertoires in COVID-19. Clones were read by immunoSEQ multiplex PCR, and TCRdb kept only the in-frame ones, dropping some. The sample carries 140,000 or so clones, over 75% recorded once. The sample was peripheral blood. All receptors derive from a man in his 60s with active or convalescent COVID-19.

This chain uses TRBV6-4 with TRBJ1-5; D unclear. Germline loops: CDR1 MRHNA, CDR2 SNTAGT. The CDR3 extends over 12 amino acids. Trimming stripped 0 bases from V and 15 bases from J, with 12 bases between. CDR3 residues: CASSDSRRAGHF. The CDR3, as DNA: TGTGCCAGCAGTGACTCGAGGAGGGCTGGGCATTTT.

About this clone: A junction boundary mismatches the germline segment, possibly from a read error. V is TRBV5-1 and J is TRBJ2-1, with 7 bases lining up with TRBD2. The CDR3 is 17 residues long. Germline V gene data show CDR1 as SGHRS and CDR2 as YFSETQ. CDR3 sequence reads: CASSYSTSGGSSNEQFF. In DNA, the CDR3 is TGCGCCAGCAGCTATTCTACATCGGGAGGATCCTCCAATGAGCAGTTCTTC.

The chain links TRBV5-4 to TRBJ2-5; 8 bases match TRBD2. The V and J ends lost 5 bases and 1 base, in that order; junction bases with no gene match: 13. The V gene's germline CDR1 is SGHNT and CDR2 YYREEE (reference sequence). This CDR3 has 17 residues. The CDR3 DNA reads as TGTGCCAGCAGGCGCACGTCTAGCGGGCGTTTCCAAGAGACCCAGTACTTC. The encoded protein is CASRRTSSGRFQETQYF.

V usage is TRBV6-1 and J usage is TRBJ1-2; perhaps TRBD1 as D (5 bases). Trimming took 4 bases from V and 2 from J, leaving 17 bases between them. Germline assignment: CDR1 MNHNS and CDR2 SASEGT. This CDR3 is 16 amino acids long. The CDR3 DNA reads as TGTGCCAGCAGTGCCTGGTCTCCGAGACAGAACTATGGCTACACCTTC. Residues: CASSAWSPRQNYGYTF.

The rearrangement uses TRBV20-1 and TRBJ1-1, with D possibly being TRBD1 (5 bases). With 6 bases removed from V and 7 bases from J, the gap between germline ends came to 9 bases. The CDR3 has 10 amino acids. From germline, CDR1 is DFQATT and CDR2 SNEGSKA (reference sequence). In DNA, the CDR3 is TGCAGTGCCCGGGACTTTGAAGCTTTCTTT. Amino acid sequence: CSARDFEAFF.

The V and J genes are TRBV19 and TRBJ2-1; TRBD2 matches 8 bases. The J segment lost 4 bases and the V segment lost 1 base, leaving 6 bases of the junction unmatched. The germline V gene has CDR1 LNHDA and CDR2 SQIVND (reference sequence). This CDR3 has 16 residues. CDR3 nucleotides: TGTGCCAGTAGTATAGGGCCCGGGAGGGAGTACAATGAGCAGTTCTTC. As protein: CASSIGPGREYNEQFF. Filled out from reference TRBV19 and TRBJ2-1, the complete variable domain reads DGGITQSPKYLFRKEGQNVTLSCEQNLNHDAMYWYRQDPGQGLRLIYYSQIVNDFQKGDIAEGYSVSREKKESFPLTVTSAQKNPTAFYLCASSIGPGREYNEQFFGPGTRLTVL.

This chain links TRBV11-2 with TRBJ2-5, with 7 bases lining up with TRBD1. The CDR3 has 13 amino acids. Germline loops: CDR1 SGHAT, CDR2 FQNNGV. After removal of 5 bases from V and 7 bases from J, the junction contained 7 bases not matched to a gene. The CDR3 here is CASSLGTAGTQYF. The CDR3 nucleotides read TGTGCCAGCAGCCTCGGGACAGCCGGGACCCAGTACTTC.

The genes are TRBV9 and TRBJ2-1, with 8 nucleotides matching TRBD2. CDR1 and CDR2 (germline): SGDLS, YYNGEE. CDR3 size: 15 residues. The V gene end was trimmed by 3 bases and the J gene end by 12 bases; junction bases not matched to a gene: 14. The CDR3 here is CASSEPGLEGLGQFF. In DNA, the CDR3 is TGTGCCAGCAGCGAGCCGGGACTAGAAGGGCTCGGGCAGTTCTTC.

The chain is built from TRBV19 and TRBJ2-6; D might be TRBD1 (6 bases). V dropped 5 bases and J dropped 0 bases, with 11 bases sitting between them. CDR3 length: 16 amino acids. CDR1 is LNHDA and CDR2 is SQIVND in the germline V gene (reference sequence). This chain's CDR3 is CASSPGTTSGANVLTF. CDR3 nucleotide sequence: TGTGCCAGTAGTCCGGGGACAACCTCTGGGGCCAACGTCCTGACTTTC.

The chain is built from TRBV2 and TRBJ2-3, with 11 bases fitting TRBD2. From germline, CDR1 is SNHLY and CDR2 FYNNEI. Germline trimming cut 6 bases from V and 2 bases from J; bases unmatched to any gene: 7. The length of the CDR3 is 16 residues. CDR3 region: CASRVLAGASTDTQYF. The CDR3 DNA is TGTGCCAGCAGGGTACTAGCGGGAGCTTCCACAGATACGCAGTATTTT.

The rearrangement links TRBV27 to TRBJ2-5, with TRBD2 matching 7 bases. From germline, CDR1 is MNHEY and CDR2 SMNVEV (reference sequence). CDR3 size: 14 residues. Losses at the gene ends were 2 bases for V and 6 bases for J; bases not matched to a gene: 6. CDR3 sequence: CASSLGGSWQTQYF. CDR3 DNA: TGTGCCAGCAGTTTAGGCGGGAGTTGGCAGACCCAGTACTTC.

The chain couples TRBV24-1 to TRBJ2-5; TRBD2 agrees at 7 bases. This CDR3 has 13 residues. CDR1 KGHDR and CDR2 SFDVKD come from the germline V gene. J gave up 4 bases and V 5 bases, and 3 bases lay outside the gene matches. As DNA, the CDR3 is TGTGCCACCAGTGCGGGGGGTATAGAGACCCAGTACTTC. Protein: CATSAGGIETQYF.

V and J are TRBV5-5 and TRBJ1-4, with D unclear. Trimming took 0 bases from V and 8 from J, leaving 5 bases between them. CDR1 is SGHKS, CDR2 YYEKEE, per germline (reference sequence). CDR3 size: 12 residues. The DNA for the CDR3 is TGTGCCAGCAGCTTGGGACTCGAAAAACTGTTTTTT. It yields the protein CASSLGLEKLFF. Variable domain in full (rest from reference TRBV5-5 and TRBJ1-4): DAGVTQSPTHLIKTRGQQVTLRCSPISGHKSVSWYQQVLGQGPQFIFQYYEKEERGRGNFPDRFSARQFPNYSSELNVNALLLGDSALYLCASSLGLEKLFFGSGTQLSVL.

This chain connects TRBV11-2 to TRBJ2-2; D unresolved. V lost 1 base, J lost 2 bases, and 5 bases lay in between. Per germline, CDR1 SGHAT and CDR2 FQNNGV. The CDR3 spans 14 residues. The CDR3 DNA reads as TGTGCCAGCAGCTTAGCTTTAAACACCGGGGAGCTGTTTTTT. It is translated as CASSLALNTGELFF.

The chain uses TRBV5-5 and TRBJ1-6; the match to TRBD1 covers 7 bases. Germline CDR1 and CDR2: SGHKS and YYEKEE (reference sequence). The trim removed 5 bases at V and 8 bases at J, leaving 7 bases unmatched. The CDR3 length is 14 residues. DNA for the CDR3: TGTGCCAGCAGTTTGACAGGGTCAGATTCACCCCTCCACTTT. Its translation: CASSLTGSDSPLHF.

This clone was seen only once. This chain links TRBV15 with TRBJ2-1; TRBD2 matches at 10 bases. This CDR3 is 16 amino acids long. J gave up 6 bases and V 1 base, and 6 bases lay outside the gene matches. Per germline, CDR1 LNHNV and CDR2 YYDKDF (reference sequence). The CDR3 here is CATSRGPSGGLNEQFF. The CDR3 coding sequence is TGTGCCACCAGCAGAGGGCCTAGCGGGGGTCTCAATGAGCAGTTCTTC.

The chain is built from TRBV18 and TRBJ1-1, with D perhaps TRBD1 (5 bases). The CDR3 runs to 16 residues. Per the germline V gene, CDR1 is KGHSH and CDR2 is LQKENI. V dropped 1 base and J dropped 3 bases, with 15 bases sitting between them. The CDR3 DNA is TGTGCCAGCTCACCACTCAGGGTAAAGGTTCACACTGAAGCTTTCTTT. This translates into CASSPLRVKVHTEAFF.

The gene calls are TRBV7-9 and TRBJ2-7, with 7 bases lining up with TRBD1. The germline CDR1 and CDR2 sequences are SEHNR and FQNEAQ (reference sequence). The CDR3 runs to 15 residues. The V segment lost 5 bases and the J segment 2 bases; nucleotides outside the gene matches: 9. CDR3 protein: CASSKRDRGPYEQYF. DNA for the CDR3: TGTGCCAGCAGCAAACGGGACAGAGGGCCCTACGAGCAGTACTTC.

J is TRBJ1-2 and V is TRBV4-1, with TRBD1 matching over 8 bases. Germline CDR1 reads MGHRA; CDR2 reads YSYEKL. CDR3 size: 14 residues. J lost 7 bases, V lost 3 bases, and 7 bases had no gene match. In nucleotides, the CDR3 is TGCGCCAGCAGCCATCAGAGAGACAGGGGTGGCTACACCTTC. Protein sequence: CASSHQRDRGGYTF.

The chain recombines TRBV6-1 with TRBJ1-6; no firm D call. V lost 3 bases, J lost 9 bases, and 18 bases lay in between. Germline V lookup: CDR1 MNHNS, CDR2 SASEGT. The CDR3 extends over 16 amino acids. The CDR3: CASSETTPRVGSPLHF. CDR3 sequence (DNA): TGTGCCAGCAGTGAGACAACCCCCCGCGTTGGTTCACCCCTCCACTTT.

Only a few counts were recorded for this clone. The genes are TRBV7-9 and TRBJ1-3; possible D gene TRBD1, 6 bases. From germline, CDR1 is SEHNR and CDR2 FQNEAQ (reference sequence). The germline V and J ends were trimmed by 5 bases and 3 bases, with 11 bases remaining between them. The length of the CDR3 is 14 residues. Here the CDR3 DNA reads TGTGCCAGCAGCCGGGACATAGGTGGAAACACCATATATTTT. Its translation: CASSRDIGGNTIYF. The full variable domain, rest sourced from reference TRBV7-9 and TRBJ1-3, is DTGVSQNPRHKITKRGQNVTFRCDPISEHNRLYWYRQTLGQGPEFLTYFQNEAQLEKSRLLSDRFSAERPKGSFSTLEIQRTEQGDSAMYLCASSRDIGGNTIYFGEGSWLTVV.

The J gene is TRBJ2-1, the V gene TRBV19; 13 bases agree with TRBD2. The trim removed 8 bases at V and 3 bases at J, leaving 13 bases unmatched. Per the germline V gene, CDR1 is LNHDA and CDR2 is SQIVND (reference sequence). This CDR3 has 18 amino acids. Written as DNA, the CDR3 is TGTGCCAGTCAGACCCGTAGACTAGCGGGAGGTGTCTACAATGAGCAGTTCTTC. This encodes CASQTRRLAGGVYNEQFF.

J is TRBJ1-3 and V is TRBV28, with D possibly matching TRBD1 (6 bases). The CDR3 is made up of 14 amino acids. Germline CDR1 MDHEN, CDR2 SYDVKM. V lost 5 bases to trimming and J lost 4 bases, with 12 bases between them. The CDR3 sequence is CASSLGTTGNTIYF. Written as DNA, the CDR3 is TGTGCCAGCAGTCTCGGGACAACAGGAAACACCATATATTTT. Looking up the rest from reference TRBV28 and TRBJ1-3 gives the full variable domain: DVKVTQSSRYLVKRTGEKVFLECVQDMDHENMFWYRQDPGLGLRLIYFSYDVKMKEKGDIPEGYSVSREKKERFSLILESASTNQTSMYLCASSLGTTGNTIYFGEGSWLTVV.

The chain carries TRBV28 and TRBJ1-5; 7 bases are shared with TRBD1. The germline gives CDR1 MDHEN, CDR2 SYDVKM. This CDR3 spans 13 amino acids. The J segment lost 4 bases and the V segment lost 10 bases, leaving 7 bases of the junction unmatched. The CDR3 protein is CAIADRTNQPQHF. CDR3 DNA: TGTGCCATCGCGGACAGGACGAATCAGCCCCAGCATTTT. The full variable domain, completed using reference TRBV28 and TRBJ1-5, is DVKVTQSSRYLVKRTGEKVFLECVQDMDHENMFWYRQDPGLGLRLIYFSYDVKMKEKGDIPEGYSVSREKKERFSLILESASTNQTSMYLCAIADRTNQPQHFGDGTRLSIL.

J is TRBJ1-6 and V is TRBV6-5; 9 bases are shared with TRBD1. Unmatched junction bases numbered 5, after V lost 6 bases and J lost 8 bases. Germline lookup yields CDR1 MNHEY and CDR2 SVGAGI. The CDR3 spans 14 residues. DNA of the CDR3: TGTGCCAGCAGAACAGGGGGCTCTGATTCACCCCTCCACTTT. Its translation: CASRTGGSDSPLHF.

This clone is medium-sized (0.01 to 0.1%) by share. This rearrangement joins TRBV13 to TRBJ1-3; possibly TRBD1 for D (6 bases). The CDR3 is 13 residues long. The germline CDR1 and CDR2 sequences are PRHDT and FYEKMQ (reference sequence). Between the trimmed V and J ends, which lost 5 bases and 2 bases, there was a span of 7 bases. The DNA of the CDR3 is TGTGCCAGCAGCCACAGGGCTGGAAACACCATATATTTT. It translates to CASSHRAGNTIYF.

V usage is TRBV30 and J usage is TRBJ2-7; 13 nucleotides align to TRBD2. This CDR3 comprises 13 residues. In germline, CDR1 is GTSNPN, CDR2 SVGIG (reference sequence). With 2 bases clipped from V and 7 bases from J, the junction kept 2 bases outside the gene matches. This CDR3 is CAWSPGLAGEQYF. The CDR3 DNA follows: TGTGCCTGGAGTCCGGGACTAGCGGGGGAGCAGTACTTC.

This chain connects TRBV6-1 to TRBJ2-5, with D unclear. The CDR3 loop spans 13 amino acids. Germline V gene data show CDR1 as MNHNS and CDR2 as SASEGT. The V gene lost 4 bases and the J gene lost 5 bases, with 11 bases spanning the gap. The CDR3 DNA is TGTGCCAGCAGTGCAGCCCCTGGCGAGACCCAGTACTTC. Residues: CASSAAPGETQYF.

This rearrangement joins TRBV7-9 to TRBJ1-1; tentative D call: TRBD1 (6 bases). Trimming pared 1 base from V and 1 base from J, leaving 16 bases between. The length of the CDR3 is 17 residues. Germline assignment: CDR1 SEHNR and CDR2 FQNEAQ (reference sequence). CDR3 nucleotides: TGTGCCAGCAGCTTAGAGCCGGGAGGCAGGGGGAACACTGAAGCTTTCTTT. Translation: CASSLEPGGRGNTEAFF.

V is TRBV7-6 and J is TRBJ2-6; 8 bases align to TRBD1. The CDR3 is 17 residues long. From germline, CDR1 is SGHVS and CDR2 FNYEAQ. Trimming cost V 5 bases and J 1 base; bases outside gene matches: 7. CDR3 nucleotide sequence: TGTGCCAGCAGCACCAGGGACAGGCAATCTGGGGCCAACGTCCTGACTTTC. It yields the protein CASSTRDRQSGANVLTF.